This T cell receptor (beta chain) was identified in a study of blood T cell repertoires in COVID-19. Study context: In each case, the material was cDNA or gDNA derived from T cells, B-cell-depleted T cells, or PBMCs.

Some clones are missing from TCRdb's copy, which holds only in-frame ones; the method was immunoSEQ multiplex PCR. The sample has about 370,000 clones, roughly nine tenths seen once; the top ten hold about 1%. The CDR3 totals 14 residues. Trimming left V 0 bases short and J 4 bases short, with 9 bases between. CDR1 and CDR2 from the germline V gene are MGHRA and YSYEKL. The chain joins TRBV4-1 to TRBJ1-2; no clear D gene. The receptor comes from a man aged 18 to 35 who had recovered from COVID-19. The sequenced sample consisted of PBMCs or T cells enriched from blood (not recorded which). The CDR3 coding sequence is TGCGCCAGCAGCCAAGACCAGCGGCCCTATGGCTACACCTTC. Its translation is CASSQDQRPYGYTF.